This T cell receptor beta chain appears in the sequencing data of a study of molecular identifiers for immune sequencing clone quantification (dated by TCRdb to 2017 to 2018). About the investigation overall: For a replicate experiment, RNA from approximately 20,000 or 100,000 naive CD8 T cells was divided into five aliquots, of which four were sequenced. This methods study benchmarked molecular-identifier clustering-based TCR repertoire sequencing (MIDCIRS) and TCR RNA copy counting, using CD8 T cells to do so.

Receptor amplification or capture employed PCR. Sequenced using a NextSeq 500. Bulk TCR libraries were made following a previously described method, with the TCR primers given in Table S5. Purification of total RNA was performed with the Qiagen AllPrep DNA/RNA kit. Before analysis, reads from multiple sequencing runs of one library were combined. On the authors' methods: Reads were retained only if their TCR constant sequence matched exactly, and those retained reads were trimmed to 150 nt and grouped according to their 12-nt molecular barcodes. Reads inside each barcode group were sub-clustered using a 15% Levenshtein threshold, and a quality-weighted consensus sequence was constructed for each RNA molecule. Non-functional sequences were discarded, and so were lower-count sequences lying one edit away from another sequence. Barcode sub-clusters with fewer than 20% of the maximum read count were removed, based on fitting two negative binomial distributions. The raw public reads went through TCRdb reprocessing: fastp at Q25, MiXCR clone calling, in-frame beta chains kept. Each entry is one CDR3 protein sequence, shown with its most common DNA and genes. The V and J calls reflect TCRdb's pipeline rather than the authors' work. This sample is represented by hundreds of thousands of distinct CDR3 sequences; roughly 25% of them were singletons. The ten most abundant clones make up about 0.84% of the sample.

In regard to this clonotype: Its antigen remains undetermined. Base quality data are lacking; no much larger clone is found one base away.

Overall study outcomes, separate from this receptor: Modeling estimated about three recovered TCR RNA copies per cell, compared with 9.5 to 10 by digital PCR, which implies about 32% capture efficiency. Naive libraries contained spiked-in Jurkat TCR RNA (around eleven copies' worth), which is not part of the donor repertoire. The sizes of highly expanded clones could end up underestimated when identical TCR molecules share a barcode. Clones above 20 RNA copies held over 99% of molecules in CMV-specific effector cells but under 1% in naive cells. Spiked-in Jurkat TCR RNA equal to a single cell's worth was reported to be detectable even within 1,100,000 naive CD8 T cells. When barcode sub-clustering was left out, chimeric consensus sequences inflated TCR diversity, with chimeras reaching as high as 47%.

Naive CD8 T cell libraries were made from 20,000 to 1,000,000 sorted cells using 10%, 30% or 50% of purified RNA. Naive CD8 T cells were FACS-sorted as CD8+CD4-CCR7+CD45RA+ on a BD FACSAria II into RLT Plus buffer. To test detection sensitivity, Jurkat RNA equal to approximately ten TCR copies was added to samples of roughly 19,000-1,100,000 naive CD8 T cells. Enrichment of CD8 T cells was performed with RosetteSep CD8+ T Cell Enrichment Cocktail and Ficoll-Paque, after which ACK red cell lysis was carried out. Per the germline V gene, MNHNS is the CDR1 and SASEGT is the CDR2. The junction shows trimming of 3 bases on V and 4 bases on J, plus 16 bases between the germline ends. From cysteine to phenylalanine, the CDR3 is 16 amino acids long. Of the read, only the CDR3 DNA is kept; its 48 bases are in frame from base 1.

Material for sequencing was naive CD8+ T cells from blood, with Jurkat cell RNA spiked in. The cell subset or site label here, explained by the study, means: FACS-sorted CD8+CD4-CCR7+CD45RA+ naive T cells. Here the chain combines TRBV6-1 and TRBJ1-5; possibly the D gene is TRBD1, per 5 matching bases. The sequence was collected from a human donor in good health. Some libraries in this study had Jurkat cell RNA spiked in. The CDR3 protein is CASSDAWEGINQPQHF. In nucleotide form, the sequence is TGTGCCAGCAGTGATGCCTGGGAGGGGATAAATCAGCCCCAGCATTTT.